The next 21 T cell receptor beta chains were all read from a single sample in a study of blood T cell repertoires in COVID-19. Assay: immunoSEQ multiplex PCR; the TCRdb copy retains only in-frame clones and omits some. The table lists approximately 150,000 clones, about 85% of them singletons. Sequencing input: PBMCs or T cells enriched from blood (not recorded which). The source is a woman between 35 and 50 years old who had recovered from COVID-19.

This chain connects TRBV5-4 to TRBJ1-1, with D unclear. This CDR3 is built from 16 residues. The germline V gene has CDR1 SGHNT and CDR2 YYREEE (reference sequence). V dropped 0 bases and J dropped 0 bases, with 12 bases sitting between them. CDR3 sequence (DNA): TGTGCCAGCAGCTTGGCCCGGCAAACAGTGAACACTGAAGCTTTCTTT. This sequence encodes CASSLARQTVNTEAFF.

The chain carries TRBV6-4 and TRBJ2-1; 9 bases line up with TRBD1. Germline CDR1 MRHNA, CDR2 SNTAGT. The V segment lost 3 bases and the J segment 0 bases; nucleotides outside the gene matches: 0. This CDR3 contains 15 residues. The CDR3, as DNA: TGTGCCAGCAGTGAGACAGGGGGCTCCTACAATGAGCAGTTCTTC. Translating it yields CASSETGGSYNEQFF.

This chain's CDR3 is CASSQGQGLNTEAFF. The CDR3 nucleotides read TGCGCCAGCAGCCAAGGACAGGGTCTGAACACTGAAGCTTTCTTT. The J gene is TRBJ1-1, the V gene TRBV4-1, with TRBD1 matching 7 bases. Germline lookup yields CDR1 MGHRA and CDR2 YSYEKL. The V gene end was trimmed by 1 base and the J gene end by 0 bases; junction bases not matched to a gene: 2. The CDR3 is 15 amino acids.

The rearrangement joins TRBV5-1 to TRBJ2-3; maybe TRBD1 (7 bases). V gave up 3 bases and J gave up 2 bases, with 13 bases separating them. The V gene's germline CDR1 is SGHRS and CDR2 YFSETQ. The CDR3 consists of 15 residues. CDR3 protein: CASSYAGQITDTQYF. The CDR3 bases are TGCGCCAGCAGCTACGCGGGACAGATCACAGATACGCAGTATTTT.

In its sample, this clone was seen a few times. The rearrangement links TRBV3-1 (or the pseudogene TRBV3-2) to TRBJ1-1, with 7 nucleotides matching TRBD1. CDR3 length: 13 residues. V lost 4 bases to trimming and J lost 7 bases; unmatched junction nucleotides: 6. The germline CDR1 and CDR2 sequences are LGHDT and YNNKEL (reference sequence). CDR3: CASSRTGVFEAFF. In DNA, the CDR3 is TGTGCCAGCAGCCGAACAGGGGTATTTGAAGCTTTCTTT.

The chain is built from TRBV5-8 and TRBJ1-6; a possible D gene is TRBD1 (6 bases). Between the trimmed V and J ends, which lost 6 bases and 8 bases, there was a span of 12 bases. Germline V gives CDR1 SGHTS, CDR2 YDEGEE. The CDR3 totals 13 residues. For the CDR3, the DNA is TGTGCCAGCAACTCACCAGGGGATTCACCCCTCCACTTT. Encoded protein: CASNSPGDSPLHF.

The CDR3 region is CSAQSGVEAFF. CDR3 DNA: TGCAGTGCCCAGAGCGGAGTTGAAGCTTTCTTT. V and J are TRBV20-1 and TRBJ1-1; D is ambiguous. The V gene's germline CDR1 is DFQATT and CDR2 SNEGSKA (reference sequence). The V end was cut by 6 bases, the J end by 7 bases, with 12 bases between. CDR3 size: 11 residues.

The chain combines TRBV10-1 with TRBJ1-1; unclear D gene. Trimming removed 4 bases from V and 1 base from J, with 7 bases in between. This CDR3 is built from 13 residues. CDR1 is WNHNN and CDR2 is SYGVQD in the germline V gene (reference sequence). CDR3 coding DNA: TGCGCCAGCAGTGCAAATCAGAACACTGAAGCTTTCTTT. It specifies CASSANQNTEAFF.

The V gene is TRBV7-9, the J gene TRBJ1-2; TRBD1 is a possible D gene (5 bases). The CDR3 is made up of 13 amino acids. The germline V gene encodes CDR1 SEHNR and CDR2 FQNEAQ (reference sequence). Trimming took 6 bases from V and 3 from J, leaving 11 bases between them. As DNA, the CDR3 is TGTGCCAGCAGTTCAGACAGCTACTATGGCTACACCTTC. This gives the protein CASSSDSYYGYTF.

The chain carries TRBV5-1 and TRBJ2-7; no clear D gene. From germline, CDR1 is SGHRS and CDR2 YFSETQ. V was clipped by 2 bases and J by 6 bases, with 9 bases between them. The CDR3 has 12 amino acids. CDR3 amino acids: CASSFKTGEQYF. The CDR3 nucleotides are TGCGCCAGCAGCTTTAAAACGGGCGAGCAGTACTTC.

The chain is built from TRBV27 and TRBJ1-2; the match to TRBD1 covers 8 bases. The V gene end was trimmed by 0 bases and the J gene end by 8 bases; junction bases not matched to a gene: 8. In germline, CDR1 is MNHEY, CDR2 SMNVEV (reference sequence). This CDR3 has 15 amino acids. CDR3 sequence (DNA): TGTGCCAGCAGTTTATCTGGGCAGGGGGCGAGGGGCTACACCTTC. Translated: CASSLSGQGARGYTF.

The chain employs TRBV5-1 and TRBJ2-3; 9 nucleotides match TRBD2. Germline V gives CDR1 SGHRS, CDR2 YFSETQ. V lost 4 bases, J lost 2 bases, and 8 bases stayed unmatched. The CDR3 spans 16 residues. The CDR3 coding sequence is TGCGCCAGCAGCCCCCAGGGCGGGGGGGTCACAGATACGCAGTATTTT. Translation gives CASSPQGGGVTDTQYF.

The chain has TRBV5-5 and TRBJ2-1, with 7 bases fitting TRBD1. This CDR3 has 14 amino acids. In germline, CDR1 is SGHKS, CDR2 YYEKEE (reference sequence). The V gene end was trimmed by 3 bases and the J gene end by 9 bases; junction bases not matched to a gene: 9. The DNA for the CDR3 is TGTGCCAGCAGCTGGGTCACAGGGGAGAGTGAGCAGTTCTTC. Residues: CASSWVTGESEQFF.

V and J are TRBV2 and TRBJ1-5, with TRBD1 as a possible D gene (5 bases). Trimming removed 8 bases from V and 14 bases from J, with 19 bases in between. The CDR3 sequence is 12 residues long. Per germline, CDR1 SNHLY and CDR2 FYNNEI. This CDR3 reads CASQGAPGAKHF. For the CDR3, the DNA is TGTGCCAGCCAAGGGGCGCCCGGCGCCAAGCATTTT.

The chain couples TRBV29-1 to TRBJ2-1, with D perhaps TRBD2 (5 bases). V was pared by 3 bases and J by 7 bases, with 19 bases between. CDR1 is SQVTM, CDR2 ANQGSEA, per germline. The CDR3 is 15 residues long. CDR3 in amino acids: CSVEASFHTQNEQFF. The CDR3 nucleotides are TGCAGCGTTGAGGCTAGCTTCCACACACAGAATGAGCAGTTCTTC.

This clone was detected only once. The rearrangement links TRBV9 to TRBJ2-1; 12 bases are shared with TRBD2. Unmatched junction bases numbered 7, after V lost 1 base and J lost 8 bases. The CDR3 is 16 amino acids. Looked up from germline, CDR1 is SGDLS and CDR2 is YYNGEE. CDR3 bases: TGTGCCAGCAGCGTATCTAGCGGGGGGGCCTTAGATGAGCAGTTCTTC. Protein product: CASSVSSGGALDEQFF.

This sequence joins TRBV19 and TRBJ1-2; 8 nucleotides line up with TRBD1. Unmatched junction bases numbered 8, after V lost 1 base and J lost 13 bases. The CDR3 runs 13 residues. Germline V gene data show CDR1 as LNHDA and CDR2 as SQIVND (reference sequence). For the CDR3, the DNA is TGTGCCAGTAGTATAGGACAGGGGATTTGGCTCACCTTC. Protein: CASSIGQGIWLTF.

V and J are TRBV4-1 and TRBJ1-2; 8 bases are a match to TRBD1. Germline CDR1 is MGHRA and CDR2 is YSYEKL. Germline trimming cut 0 bases from V and 10 bases from J; bases unmatched to any gene: 10. This CDR3 is 15 amino acids long. The CDR3 nucleotides are TGCGCCAGCAGCCAAGAGGGGACAGGTGGACGGGTCTACACCTTC. Translated: CASSQEGTGGRVYTF.

The chain couples TRBV28 to TRBJ1-5; 8 bases match TRBD1. J gave up 7 bases and V 4 bases, and 0 bases lay outside the gene matches. The CDR3 has 12 residues. Germline V gene lookup returns CDR1 MDHEN and CDR2 SYDVKM. The chain's CDR3 is CASSSGGQPQHF. CDR3 DNA sequence: TGTGCCAGCAGTTCAGGGGGCCAGCCCCAGCATTTT.

With regard to this clone: This sample includes further DNA sequences coding for the same CDR3. The chain uses TRBV5-1 and TRBJ1-2, with 7 bases fitting TRBD1. This CDR3 comprises 14 residues. Per germline, CDR1 SGHRS and CDR2 YFSETQ. With V trimmed by 0 bases and J by 7 bases, 6 bases remained unmatched. CDR3 protein: CASSLEGGAGGYTF. In DNA form, the CDR3 reads TGCGCCAGCAGCTTGGAAGGGGGCGCAGGTGGCTACACCTTC.

The V and J genes are TRBV3-1 (or the pseudogene TRBV3-2) and TRBJ2-1; 12 bases are a match to TRBD2. The CDR3 covers 17 residues. Germline loops: CDR1 LGHDT, CDR2 YNNKEL (reference sequence). V was pared by 0 bases and J by 10 bases, with 10 bases of the junction left unmatched. CDR3 DNA sequence: TGTGCCAGCAGCCAAGATTTGGCTAGCGGGGGGGTTGAGGAGCAGTTCTTC. This translates into CASSQDLASGGVEEQFF.